The source of this TCR beta chain is a study of CD8 T cells in Susac syndrome. The ends were cut back, 0 bases at V and 2 bases at J, with 13 bases in the middle. CDR1 and CDR2 from the germline V gene are LGHNA and YSLEER. This CDR3 comprises 16 residues. Roughly 0.45 to 1 ug RNA was reverse transcribed with random hexamers. TCRdb processed the immunoSEQ multiplex PCR reads anew with MiXCR; each CDR3 protein has one entry. Of 15,000 to 20,000 distinct CDR3 sequences in the sample, approximately 95% are singletons; the top ten hold 0.2% to 0.3%. TEMRA cells underwent FACS enrichment and CD8+ and CD4+ T cells underwent negative isolation.

Sequenced material: CD8+ T cells from PBMCs. The sequence was collected from a human donor in good health. The chain is built from TRBV4-3 and TRBJ1-1; the D is unclear. Here the CDR3 reads CASSQEYWVPNTEAFF. The CDR3 DNA reads TGCGCCAGCAGCCAAGAGTATTGGGTTCCAAACACTGAAGCTTTCTTT.